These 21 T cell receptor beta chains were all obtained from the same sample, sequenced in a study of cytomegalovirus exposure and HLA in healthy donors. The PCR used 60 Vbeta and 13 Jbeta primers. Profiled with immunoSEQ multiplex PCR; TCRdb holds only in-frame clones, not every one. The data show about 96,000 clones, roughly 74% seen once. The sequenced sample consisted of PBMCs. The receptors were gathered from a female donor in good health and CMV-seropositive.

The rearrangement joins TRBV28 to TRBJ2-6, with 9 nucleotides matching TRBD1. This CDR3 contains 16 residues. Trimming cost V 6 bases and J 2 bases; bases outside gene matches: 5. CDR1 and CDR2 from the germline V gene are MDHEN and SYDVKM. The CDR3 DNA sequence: TGTGCCAGCAGATTCCGGGACAGGGCTGGGGCCAACGTCCTGACTTTC. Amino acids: CASRFRDRAGANVLTF.

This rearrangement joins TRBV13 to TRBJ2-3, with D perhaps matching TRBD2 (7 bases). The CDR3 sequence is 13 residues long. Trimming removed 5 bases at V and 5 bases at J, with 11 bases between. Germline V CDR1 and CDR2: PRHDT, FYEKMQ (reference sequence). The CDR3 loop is CASSGGAGDTQYF. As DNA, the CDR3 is TGTGCCAGCAGCGGGGGGGCCGGAGATACGCAGTATTTT.

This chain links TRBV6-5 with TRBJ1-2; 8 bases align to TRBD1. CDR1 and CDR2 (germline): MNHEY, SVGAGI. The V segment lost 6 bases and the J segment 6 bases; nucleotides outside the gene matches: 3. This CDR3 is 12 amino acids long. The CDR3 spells CASRQTGDGYTF. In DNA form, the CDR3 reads TGTGCCAGCAGACAGACAGGGGATGGCTACACCTTC.

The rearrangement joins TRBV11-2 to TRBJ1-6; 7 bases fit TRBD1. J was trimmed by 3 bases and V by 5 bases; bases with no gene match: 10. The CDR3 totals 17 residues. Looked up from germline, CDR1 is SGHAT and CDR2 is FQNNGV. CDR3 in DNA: TGTGCCAGCAGCCCCCGACAGGGAAGTTACTATAATTCACCCCTCCACTTT. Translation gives CASSPRQGSYYNSPLHF.

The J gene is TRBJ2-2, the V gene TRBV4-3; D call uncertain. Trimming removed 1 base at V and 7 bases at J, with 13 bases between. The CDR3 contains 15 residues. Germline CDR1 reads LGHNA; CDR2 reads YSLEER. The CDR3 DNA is TGCGCCAGCAGCCAAGTAAATAGGAGAGGCGGGGAGCTGTTTTTT. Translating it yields CASSQVNRRGGELFF.

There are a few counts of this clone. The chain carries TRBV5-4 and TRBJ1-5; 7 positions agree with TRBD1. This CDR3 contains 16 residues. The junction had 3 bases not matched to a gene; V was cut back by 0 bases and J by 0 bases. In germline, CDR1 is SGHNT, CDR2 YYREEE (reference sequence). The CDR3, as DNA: TGTGCCAGCAGCTTGGGGGGACAGCTTAGCAATCAGCCCCAGCATTTT. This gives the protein CASSLGGQLSNQPQHF.

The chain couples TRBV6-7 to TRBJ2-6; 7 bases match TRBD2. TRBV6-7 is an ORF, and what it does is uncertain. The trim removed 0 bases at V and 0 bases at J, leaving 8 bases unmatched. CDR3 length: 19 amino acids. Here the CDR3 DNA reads TGTGCCAGCAGTTACTCGATGCCAGCGGGGAACTCTGGGGCCAACGTCCTGACTTTC. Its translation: CASSYSMPAGNSGANVLTF.

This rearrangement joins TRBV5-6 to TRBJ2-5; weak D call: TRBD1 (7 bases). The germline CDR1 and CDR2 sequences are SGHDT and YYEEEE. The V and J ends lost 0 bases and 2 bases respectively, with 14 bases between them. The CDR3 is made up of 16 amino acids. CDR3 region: CASSLVGQGGQETQYF. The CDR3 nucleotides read TGTGCCAGCAGCTTGGTGGGGCAGGGGGGTCAAGAGACCCAGTACTTC.

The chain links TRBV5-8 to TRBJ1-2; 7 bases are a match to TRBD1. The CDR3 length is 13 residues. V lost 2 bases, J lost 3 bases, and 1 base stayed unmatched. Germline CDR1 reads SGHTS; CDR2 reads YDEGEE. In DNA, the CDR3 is TGTGCCAGCAGCTTAGGGGGCGACTATGGCTACACCTTC. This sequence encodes CASSLGGDYGYTF.

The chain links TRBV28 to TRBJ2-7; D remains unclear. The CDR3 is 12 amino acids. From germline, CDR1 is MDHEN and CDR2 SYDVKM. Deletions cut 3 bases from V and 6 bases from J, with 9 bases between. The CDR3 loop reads CASSFDNGEQYF. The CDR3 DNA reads TGTGCCAGCAGTTTTGATAACGGCGAGCAGTACTTC.

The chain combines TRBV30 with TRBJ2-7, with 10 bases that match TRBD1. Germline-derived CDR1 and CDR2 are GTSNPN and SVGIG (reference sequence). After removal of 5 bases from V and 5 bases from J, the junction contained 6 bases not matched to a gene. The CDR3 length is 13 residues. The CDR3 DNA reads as TGTGCCTGGGATCCGGGACAGGGGAACGAGCAGTACTTC. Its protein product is CAWDPGQGNEQYF.

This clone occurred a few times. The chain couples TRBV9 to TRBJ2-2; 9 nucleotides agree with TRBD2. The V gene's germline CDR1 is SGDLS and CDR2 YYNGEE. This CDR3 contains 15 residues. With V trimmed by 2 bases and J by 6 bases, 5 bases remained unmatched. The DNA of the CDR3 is TGTGCCAGCAGCGTTAGCGGGAGTCTAGCCGGGGAGCTGTTTTTT. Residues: CASSVSGSLAGELFF.

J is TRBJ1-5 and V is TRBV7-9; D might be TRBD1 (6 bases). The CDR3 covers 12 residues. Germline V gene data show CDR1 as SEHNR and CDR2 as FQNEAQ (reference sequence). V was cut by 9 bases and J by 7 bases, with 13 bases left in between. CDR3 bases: TGTGCCAGTACAGGGAGGGACCAGCCCCAGCATTTT. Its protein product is CASTGRDQPQHF.

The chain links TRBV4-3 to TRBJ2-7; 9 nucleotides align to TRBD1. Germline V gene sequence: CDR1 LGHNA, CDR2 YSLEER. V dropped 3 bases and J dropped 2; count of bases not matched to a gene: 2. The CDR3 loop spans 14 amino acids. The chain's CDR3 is CASSQRTGAYEQYF. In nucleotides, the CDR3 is TGCGCCAGCAGCCAGAGGACAGGGGCCTACGAGCAGTACTTC.

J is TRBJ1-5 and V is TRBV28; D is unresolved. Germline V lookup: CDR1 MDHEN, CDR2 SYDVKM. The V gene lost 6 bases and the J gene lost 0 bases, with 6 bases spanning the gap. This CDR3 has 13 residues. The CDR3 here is CASRRDSNQPQHF. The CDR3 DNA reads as TGTGCCAGCAGGAGGGATAGCAATCAGCCCCAGCATTTT.

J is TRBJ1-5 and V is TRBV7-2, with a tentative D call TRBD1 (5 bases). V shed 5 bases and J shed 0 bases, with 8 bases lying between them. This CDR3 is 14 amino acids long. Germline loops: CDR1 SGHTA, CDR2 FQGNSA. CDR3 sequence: CASSPRVSNQPQHF. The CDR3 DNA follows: TGTGCCAGCAGCCCCAGGGTTAGCAATCAGCCCCAGCATTTT.

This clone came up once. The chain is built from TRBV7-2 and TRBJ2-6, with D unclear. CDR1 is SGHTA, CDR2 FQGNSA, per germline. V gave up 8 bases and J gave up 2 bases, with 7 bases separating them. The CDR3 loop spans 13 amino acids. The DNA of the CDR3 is TGTGCCAGCGGCGAGGCTGGGGCCAACGTCCTGACTTTC. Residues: CASGEAGANVLTF.

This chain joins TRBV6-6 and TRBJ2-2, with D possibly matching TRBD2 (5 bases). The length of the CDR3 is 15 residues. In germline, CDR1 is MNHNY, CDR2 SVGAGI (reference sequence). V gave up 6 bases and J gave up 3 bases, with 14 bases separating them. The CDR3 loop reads CASSLSGVYTGELFF. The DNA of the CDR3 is TGTGCCAGCAGCCTTTCCGGGGTATACACCGGGGAGCTGTTTTTT.

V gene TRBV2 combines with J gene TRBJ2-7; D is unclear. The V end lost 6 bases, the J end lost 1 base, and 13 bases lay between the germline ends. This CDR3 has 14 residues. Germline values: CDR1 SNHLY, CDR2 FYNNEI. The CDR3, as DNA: TGTGCCAGCAGGCAAACCCGACTGTCCTACGAGCAGTACTTC. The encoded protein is CASRQTRLSYEQYF.

Here the CDR3 DNA reads TGTGCCACCAGCACCCTCAGGGGGAGTAGCGGTAAGGAGCAGTACTTC. Protein sequence: CATSTLRGSSGKEQYF. The chain couples TRBV15 to TRBJ2-7; D might be TRBD1 (7 bases). CDR3 length: 16 amino acids. Germline V gene sequence: CDR1 LNHNV, CDR2 YYDKDF (reference sequence). V shed 4 bases and J shed 7 bases, with 23 bases lying between them.

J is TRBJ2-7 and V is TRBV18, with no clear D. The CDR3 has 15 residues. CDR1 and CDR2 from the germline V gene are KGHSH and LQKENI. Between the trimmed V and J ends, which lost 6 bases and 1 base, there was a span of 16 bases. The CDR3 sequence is CASSVSGGLSYEQYF. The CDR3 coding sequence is TGTGCCAGCTCTGTGAGTGGCGGTTTATCCTACGAGCAGTACTTC.